The 7 T cell receptor beta chains reported below all come from one sample, sequenced in a study of T cell changes during pregnancy in multiple sclerosis. Repertoires were generated with immunoSEQ multiplex PCR, while TCRdb's copy carries only in-frame clones and drops some. The sample has around 66,000 clones, 90% seen once. The sample consisted of peripheral blood, taken in the first trimester of pregnancy. Every receptor here comes from a female donor in good health, enrolled as a control in a pregnancy study.

The rearrangement links TRBV5-1 to TRBJ1-2; D is undetermined. This CDR3 is 14 amino acids long. The ends were cut back, 4 bases at V and 8 bases at J, with 18 bases in the middle. The germline V gene has CDR1 SGHRS and CDR2 YFSETQ. CDR3 residues: CASSPPYTDEGYTF. The CDR3 DNA is TGCGCCAGCAGCCCACCTTACACAGATGAAGGCTACACCTTC.

This clone was seen a single time. The chain carries TRBV5-4 and TRBJ2-1; D perhaps matches TRBD2 (6 bases). CDR1 is SGHNT, CDR2 YYREEE, per germline (reference sequence). The CDR3 is 13 amino acids. Trimming took off 0 bases at V and 14 bases at J, with 15 bases between the two ends. For the CDR3, the DNA is TGTGCCAGCAGCTTGGAAGGGACTGAAAGTAAGTTCTTC. As protein: CASSLEGTESKFF. Complete variable domain (other parts from reference TRBV5-4 and TRBJ2-1): ETGVTQSPTHLIKTRGQQVTLRCSSQSGHNTVSWYQQALGQGPQFIFQYYREEENGRGNFPPRFSGLQFPNYSSELNVNALELDDSALYLCASSLEGTESKFFGPGTRLTVL.

This rearrangement joins TRBV19 to TRBJ1-1, with unresolved D. Germline values: CDR1 LNHDA, CDR2 SQIVND (reference sequence). The V gene lost 2 bases and the J gene lost 5 bases, with 9 bases spanning the gap. CDR3 size: 13 residues. The CDR3 DNA is TGTGCCAGTAGTATAACAGTTCTGACTGAAGCTTTCTTT. It codes for CASSITVLTEAFF.

This chain uses TRBV11-2 with TRBJ2-1, with TRBD2 identical over 15 bases. Germline lookup yields CDR1 SGHAT and CDR2 FQNNGV. This CDR3 has 14 residues. V trimming: 6 bases; J trimming: 9 bases; junction bases outside the gene matches: 3. The CDR3 reads CASRWTSGGGEQFF. The CDR3 region has the DNA TGTGCCAGCAGGTGGACTAGCGGGGGGGGTGAGCAGTTCTTC.

The V call is TRBV4-2, the J call TRBJ1-2, with TRBD1 identical over 9 bases. This CDR3 has 17 residues. J gave up 4 bases and V 0 bases, and 9 bases lay outside the gene matches. Per the germline V gene, CDR1 is LGHNA and CDR2 is YNFKEQ. The CDR3 DNA follows: TGTGCCAGCAGCCAAGACGGCTATGGGACAGGGAGCTATGGCTACACCTTC. Protein: CASSQDGYGTGSYGYTF.

The rearrangement joins TRBV28 to TRBJ2-5, with D perhaps TRBD1 (8 bases). Trimming cost V 4 bases and J 2 bases, with 14 bases left between them. Germline values: CDR1 MDHEN, CDR2 SYDVKM. The CDR3 loop spans 15 amino acids. CDR3 DNA: TGTGCCAGCAGTTCACAGGGGGGGCCACAAGAGACCCAGTACTTC. This codes for CASSSQGGPQETQYF.

The J gene is TRBJ2-1, the V gene TRBV5-1; 10 nucleotides match TRBD2. Germline CDR1 is SGHRS and CDR2 is YFSETQ. Germline trimming cut 4 bases from V and 8 bases from J; bases unmatched to any gene: 12. The CDR3 has 16 residues. The CDR3 region has the DNA TGCGCCAGCAGCCTCCGACTAGCGGGTCAAGGGGATGAGCAGTTCTTC. Translated: CASSLRLAGQGDEQFF.